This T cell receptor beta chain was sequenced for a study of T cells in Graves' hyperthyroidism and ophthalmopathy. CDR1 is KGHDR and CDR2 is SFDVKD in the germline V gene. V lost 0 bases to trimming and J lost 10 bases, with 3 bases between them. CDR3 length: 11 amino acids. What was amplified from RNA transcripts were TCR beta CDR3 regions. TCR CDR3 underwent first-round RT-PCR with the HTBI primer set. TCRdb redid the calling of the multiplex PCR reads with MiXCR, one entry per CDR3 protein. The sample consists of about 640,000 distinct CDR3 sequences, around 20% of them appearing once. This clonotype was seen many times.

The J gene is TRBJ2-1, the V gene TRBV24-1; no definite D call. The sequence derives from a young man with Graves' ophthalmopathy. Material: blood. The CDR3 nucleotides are TGTGCCACCAGTGATTTGACAGAGCAGTTCTTC. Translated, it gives CATSDLTEQFF.